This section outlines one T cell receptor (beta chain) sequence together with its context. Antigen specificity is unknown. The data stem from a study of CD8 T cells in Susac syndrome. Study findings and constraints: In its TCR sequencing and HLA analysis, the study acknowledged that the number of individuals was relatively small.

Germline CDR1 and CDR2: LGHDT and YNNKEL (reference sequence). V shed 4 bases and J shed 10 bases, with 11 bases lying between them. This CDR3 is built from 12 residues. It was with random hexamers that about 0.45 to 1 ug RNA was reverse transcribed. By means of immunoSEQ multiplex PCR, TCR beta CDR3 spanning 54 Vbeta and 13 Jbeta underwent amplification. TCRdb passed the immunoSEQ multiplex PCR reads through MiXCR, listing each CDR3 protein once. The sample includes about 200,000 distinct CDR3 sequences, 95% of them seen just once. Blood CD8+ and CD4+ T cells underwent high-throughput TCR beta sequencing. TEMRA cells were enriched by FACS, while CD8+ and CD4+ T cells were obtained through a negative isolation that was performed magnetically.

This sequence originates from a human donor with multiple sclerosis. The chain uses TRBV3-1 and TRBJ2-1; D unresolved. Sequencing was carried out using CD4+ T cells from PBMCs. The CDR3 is CASSPYRLEQFF. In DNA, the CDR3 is TGTGCCAGCAGCCCCTACCGCCTCGAGCAGTTCTTC.